This TCR beta chain appears in the sequencing data of a study of response to subunit inactivated influenza vaccine (dated by TCRdb to between 2018 and 2020). Background for the entire study: Deep quantitative T cell receptor repertoire profiling was used in the study to track responses to a trivalent subunit inactivated influenza vaccine.

To note about this clonotype: Its antigen has not been determined. An end of the junction does not agree with germline; a read error may underlie this.

Sequences MDHEN (CDR1) and SYDVKM (CDR2) are obtained from the germline V gene. The CDR3 runs 15 amino acids, cysteine and phenylalanine included. The kept DNA is CDR3 alone, 45 bases in frame from the first base. Findings and caveats that apply to the study as a whole: According to the authors, only a limited number of new T cells may be recruited by each seasonal influenza vaccination.

Libraries came from RT-PCR. The instrument was an Illumina HiSeq 2500. TCRdb trimmed the raw reads at Q25, called clones with MiXCR and kept productive beta chains. Each CDR3 protein gets just one entry, which takes the most common genes and DNA from the rows behind it. This sample holds under 550,000 distinct CDR3 sequences; 7.2% were observed only once. The top ten constitute roughly 13% of the sample. This TCR was recovered from a man between 50 and 70 years old who received an inactivated influenza vaccine. Donor details come from another sample of the same person, matched by shared clones. The specimen comprised PBMCs from blood, sampled less than 30 months after vaccination. The chain joins TRBV28 to TRBJ2-1, and the D gene may be TRBD2, 5 bases matching. The DNA sequence is TGTGCCAGCACCCAAACTAGTCTCTCCCACAATGAGCAGTTCTTC. Translated, this gives CASTQTSLSHNEQFF.